This TCR beta chain was recorded in a study of T cell responses to AZD1222 COVID-19 vaccine. Study-wide points: Females outnumbered males among donors, who were mostly white British; clonal diversity was possibly underestimated. Baseline seropositivity characterized only six or seven AZD1222 recipients.

Germline V gene data show CDR1 as LGHDT and CDR2 as YNNKEL (reference sequence). Trimming cost V 3 bases and J 1 base, with 10 bases left between them. This CDR3 region has 15 residues. Some clones are missing from TCRdb's copy, which holds only in-frame ones; the method was immunoSEQ multiplex PCR. The sample lists about 140,000 clones; 70% to 90% were seen once. A few counts support this clone. Antigen: not known. This sample comprised peripheral blood, obtained on day 0 of AZD1222 vaccination. The sequence came from an adult in good health. This chain connects TRBV3-1 (or the pseudogene TRBV3-2) to TRBJ1-3; D remains unclear. CDR3 bases: TGTGCCAGCAGCCATTATACGGATTCTGGAAACACCATATATTTT. Translating gives CASSHYTDSGNTIYF.